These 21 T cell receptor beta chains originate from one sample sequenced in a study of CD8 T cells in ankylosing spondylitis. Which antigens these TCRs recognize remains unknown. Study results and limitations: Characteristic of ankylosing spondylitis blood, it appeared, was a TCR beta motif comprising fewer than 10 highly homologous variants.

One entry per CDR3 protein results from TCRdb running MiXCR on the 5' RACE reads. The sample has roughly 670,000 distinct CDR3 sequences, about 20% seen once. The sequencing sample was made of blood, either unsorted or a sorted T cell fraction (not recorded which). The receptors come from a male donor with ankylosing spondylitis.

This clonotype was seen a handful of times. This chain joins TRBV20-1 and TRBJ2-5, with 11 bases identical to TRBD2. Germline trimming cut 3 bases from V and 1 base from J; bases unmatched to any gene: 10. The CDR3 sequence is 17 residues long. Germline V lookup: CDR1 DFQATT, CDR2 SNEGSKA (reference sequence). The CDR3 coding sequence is TGCAGTGCTAGCCCCGGGACTAGCGGAACCCTCCAAGAGACCCAGTACTTC. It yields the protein CSASPGTSGTLQETQYF.

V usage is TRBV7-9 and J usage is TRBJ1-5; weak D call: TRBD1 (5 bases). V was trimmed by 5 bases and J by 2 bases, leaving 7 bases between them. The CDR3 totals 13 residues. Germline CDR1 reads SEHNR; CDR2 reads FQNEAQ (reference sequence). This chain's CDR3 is CASSRDGNQPQHF. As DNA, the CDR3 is TGTGCCAGCAGCCGGGACGGCAATCAGCCCCAGCATTTT.

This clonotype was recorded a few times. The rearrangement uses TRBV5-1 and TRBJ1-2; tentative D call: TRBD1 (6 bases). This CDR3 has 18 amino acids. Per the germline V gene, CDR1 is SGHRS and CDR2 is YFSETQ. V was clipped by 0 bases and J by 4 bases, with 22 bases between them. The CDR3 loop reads CASSLEPRGPGAFYGYTF. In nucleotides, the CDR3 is TGCGCCAGCAGCTTGGAGCCCCGGGGGCCGGGGGCATTCTATGGCTACACCTTC.

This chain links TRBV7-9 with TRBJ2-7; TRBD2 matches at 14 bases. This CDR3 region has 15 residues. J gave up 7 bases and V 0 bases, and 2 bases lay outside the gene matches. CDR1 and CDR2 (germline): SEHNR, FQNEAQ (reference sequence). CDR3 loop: CASSLAGTSGSEQYF. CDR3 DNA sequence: TGTGCCAGCAGCTTAGCGGGGACTAGCGGGAGTGAGCAGTACTTC.

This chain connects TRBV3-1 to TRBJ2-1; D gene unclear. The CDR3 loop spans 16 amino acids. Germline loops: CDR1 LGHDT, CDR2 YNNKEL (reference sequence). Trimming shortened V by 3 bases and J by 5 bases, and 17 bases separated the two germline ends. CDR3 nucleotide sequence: TGTGCCAGCAGCCACCCTAACGACCCAGGCCACAATGAGCAGTTCTTC. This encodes CASSHPNDPGHNEQFF.

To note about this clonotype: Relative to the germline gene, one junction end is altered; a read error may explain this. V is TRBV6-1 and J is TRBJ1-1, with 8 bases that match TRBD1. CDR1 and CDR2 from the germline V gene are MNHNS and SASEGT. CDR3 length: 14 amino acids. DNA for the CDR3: TGTGCCAGCACTGAAGGGGGGACAGGCGCTGAAGCTTTCTTT. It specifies CASTEGGTGAEAFF.

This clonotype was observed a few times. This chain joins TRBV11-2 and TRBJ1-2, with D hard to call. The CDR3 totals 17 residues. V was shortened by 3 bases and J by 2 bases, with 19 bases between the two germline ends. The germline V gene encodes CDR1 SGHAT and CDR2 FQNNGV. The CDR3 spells CASSLGWAGPGNYGYTF. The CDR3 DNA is TGTGCCAGCAGCTTGGGGTGGGCAGGCCCAGGAAACTATGGCTACACCTTC.

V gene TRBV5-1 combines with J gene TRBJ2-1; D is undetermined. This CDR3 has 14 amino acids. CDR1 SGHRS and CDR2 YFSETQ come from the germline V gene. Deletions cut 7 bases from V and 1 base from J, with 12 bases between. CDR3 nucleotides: TGCGCCAGCGAAGTGGACGGATCCTACAATGAGCAGTTCTTC. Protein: CASEVDGSYNEQFF.

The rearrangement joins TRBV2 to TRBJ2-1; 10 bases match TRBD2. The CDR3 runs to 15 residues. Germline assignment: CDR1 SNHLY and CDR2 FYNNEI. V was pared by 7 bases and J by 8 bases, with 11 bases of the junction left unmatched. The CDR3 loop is CASTDRAGGRDEQFF. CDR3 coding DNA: TGTGCCAGCACTGACAGAGCGGGGGGGCGCGATGAGCAGTTCTTC.

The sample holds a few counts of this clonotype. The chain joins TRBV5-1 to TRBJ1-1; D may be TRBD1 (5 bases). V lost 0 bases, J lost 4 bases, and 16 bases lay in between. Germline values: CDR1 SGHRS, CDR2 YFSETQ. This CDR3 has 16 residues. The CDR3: CASSLDWFTGGTEAFF. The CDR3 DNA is TGCGCCAGCAGCTTGGACTGGTTCACTGGGGGCACTGAAGCTTTCTTT.

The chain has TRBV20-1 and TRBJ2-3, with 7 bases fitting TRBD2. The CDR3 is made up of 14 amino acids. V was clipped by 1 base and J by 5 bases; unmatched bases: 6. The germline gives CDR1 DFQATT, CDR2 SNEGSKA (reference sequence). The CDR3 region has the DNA TGCAGTGCTAGAGGTCGGGAGGCGATAGATACGCAGTATTTT. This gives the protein CSARGREAIDTQYF.

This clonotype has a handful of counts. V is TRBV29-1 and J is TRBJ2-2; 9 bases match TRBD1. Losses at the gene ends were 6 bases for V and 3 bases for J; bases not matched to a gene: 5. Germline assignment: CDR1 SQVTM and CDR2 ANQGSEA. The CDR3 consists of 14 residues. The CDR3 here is CSVAGTGYTGELFF. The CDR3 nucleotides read TGCAGCGTCGCCGGGACAGGGTACACCGGGGAGCTGTTTTTT.

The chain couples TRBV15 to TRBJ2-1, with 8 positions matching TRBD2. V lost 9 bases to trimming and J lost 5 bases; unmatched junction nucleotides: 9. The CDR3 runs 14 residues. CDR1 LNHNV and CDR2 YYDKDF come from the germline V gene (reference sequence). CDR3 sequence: CATRRGGADNEQFF. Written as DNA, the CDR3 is TGTGCCACACGTCGGGGGGGGGCCGACAATGAGCAGTTCTTC.

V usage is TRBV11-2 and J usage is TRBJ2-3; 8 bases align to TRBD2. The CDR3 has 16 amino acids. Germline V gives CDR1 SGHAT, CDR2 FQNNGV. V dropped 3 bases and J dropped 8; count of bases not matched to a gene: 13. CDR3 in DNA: TGTGCCAGCAGCTTGAGTCTCCGGGGGGGCCGAGGTACGCAGTATTTT. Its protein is CASSLSLRGGRGTQYF.

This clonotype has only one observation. The CDR3 sequence is CASSLQAPKEKLFF. CDR3 bases: TGTGCCAGCAGTCTACAGGCGCCCAAAGAAAAACTGTTTTTT. The rearrangement links TRBV2 to TRBJ1-4, with TRBD1 as a possible D gene (5 bases). Germline values: CDR1 SNHLY, CDR2 FYNNEI. V was pared by 5 bases and J by 8 bases, with 15 bases between. The CDR3 sequence is 14 residues long.

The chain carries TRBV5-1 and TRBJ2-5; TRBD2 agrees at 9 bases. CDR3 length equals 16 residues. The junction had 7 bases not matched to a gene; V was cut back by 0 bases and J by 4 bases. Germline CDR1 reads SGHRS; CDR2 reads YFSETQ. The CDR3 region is CASSLEAGLAVETQYF. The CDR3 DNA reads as TGCGCCAGCAGCTTGGAAGCGGGACTAGCTGTAGAGACCCAGTACTTC.

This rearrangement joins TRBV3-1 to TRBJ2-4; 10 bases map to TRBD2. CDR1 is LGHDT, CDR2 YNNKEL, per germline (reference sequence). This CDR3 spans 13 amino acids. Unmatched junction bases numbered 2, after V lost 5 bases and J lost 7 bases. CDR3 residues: CASSSSGGNIQYF. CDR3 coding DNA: TGTGCCAGCAGCTCTAGCGGGGGCAACATTCAGTACTTC. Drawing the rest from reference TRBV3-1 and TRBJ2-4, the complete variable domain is DTAVSQTPKYLVTQMGNDKSIKCEQNLGHDTMYWYKQDSKKFLKIMFSYNNKELIINETVPNRFSPKSPDKAHLNLHINSLELGDSAVYFCASSSSGGNIQYFGAGTRLSVL.

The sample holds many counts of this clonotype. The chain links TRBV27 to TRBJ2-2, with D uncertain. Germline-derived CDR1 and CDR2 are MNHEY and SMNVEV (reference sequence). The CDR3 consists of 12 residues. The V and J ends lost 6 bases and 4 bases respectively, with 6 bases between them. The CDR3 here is CASRRSTGELFF. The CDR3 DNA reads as TGTGCCAGCAGAAGGTCCACCGGGGAGCTGTTTTTT.

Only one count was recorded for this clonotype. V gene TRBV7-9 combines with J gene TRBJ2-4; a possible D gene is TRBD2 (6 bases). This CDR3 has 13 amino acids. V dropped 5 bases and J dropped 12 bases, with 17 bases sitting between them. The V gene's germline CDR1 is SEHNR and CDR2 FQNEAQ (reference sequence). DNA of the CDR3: TGTGCCAGCAGCCCCAAAACTCGGGACTCTCAGTACTTC. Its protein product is CASSPKTRDSQYF.

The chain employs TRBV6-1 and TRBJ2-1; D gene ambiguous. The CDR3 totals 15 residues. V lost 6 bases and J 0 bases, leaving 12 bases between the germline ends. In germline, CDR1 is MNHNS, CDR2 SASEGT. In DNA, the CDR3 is TGTGCCAGCAGATTGACGAGGAGCTCCTACAATGAGCAGTTCTTC. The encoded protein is CASRLTRSSYNEQFF.

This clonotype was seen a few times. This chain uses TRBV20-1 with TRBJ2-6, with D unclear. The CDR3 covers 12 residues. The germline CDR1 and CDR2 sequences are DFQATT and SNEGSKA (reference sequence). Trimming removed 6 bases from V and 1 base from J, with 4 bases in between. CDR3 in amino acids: CSASSGANVLTF. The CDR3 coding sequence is TGCAGTGCCTCTTCTGGGGCCAACGTCCTGACTTTC.